The 32 T cell receptor beta chains below all came from one sample that was sequenced in a study of T cell repertoires in cytomegalovirus infection. These receptors have no known antigen. TCRdb reanalysed the reads using MiXCR and keeps one entry per CDR3 protein. This sample yields some 800,000 distinct CDR3 sequences, of which roughly 33% are seen a single time; 12% belongs to the top ten. Source: cultured CD8+ T cells from PBMCs, taken from culture after CMV antigen stimulation. The receptor source for this set is a human donor in good health (CMV status not recorded). Some clones in this sample may be carry-over from other donors' samples.

This clonotype has a handful of counts. The chain recombines TRBV19 with TRBJ1-1, with D tentatively TRBD1 (5 bases). V lost 5 bases, J lost 1 base, and 14 bases lay in between. In germline, CDR1 is LNHDA, CDR2 SQIVND (reference sequence). The CDR3 contains 15 residues. The CDR3 sequence is CASSWLAGRNTEAFF. CDR3 in DNA: TGTGCCAGTAGTTGGCTAGCAGGGAGGAACACTGAAGCTTTCTTT.

This sequence joins TRBV4-1 and TRBJ1-1; D is ambiguous. Trimming removed 0 bases at V and 4 bases at J, with 9 bases between. This CDR3 region has 14 residues. Per germline, CDR1 MGHRA and CDR2 YSYEKL. This CDR3 reads CASSQDFSITEAFF. The CDR3 coding sequence is TGCGCCAGCAGCCAAGATTTCAGTATCACTGAAGCTTTCTTT.

This clonotype has only a few counts. The chain combines TRBV27 with TRBJ1-5; 7 bases fit TRBD1. V lost 3 bases to trimming and J lost 4 bases; unmatched junction nucleotides: 12. CDR1 MNHEY and CDR2 SMNVEV come from the germline V gene (reference sequence). The CDR3 extends over 17 amino acids. CDR3 bases: TGTGCCAGCAGTTTCGGGGGCCGGGACAGCCAAAATCAGCCCCAGCATTTT. Amino acids: CASSFGGRDSQNQPQHF.

This clonotype has more than one count but fewer than ten. V usage is TRBV19 and J usage is TRBJ2-1; D is uncertain. Per the germline V gene, CDR1 is LNHDA and CDR2 is SQIVND (reference sequence). The CDR3 spans 14 residues. Between the trimmed V and J ends, which lost 10 bases and 0 bases, there was a span of 13 bases. CDR3 bases: TGTGCCACCGGCGGTTTAAGCTCCTACAATGAGCAGTTCTTC. It is translated as CATGGLSSYNEQFF.

CDR3 sequence reads: CASSYVGSTDTQYF. As DNA, the CDR3 is TGTGCCAGCAGTTACGTGGGAAGCACAGATACGCAGTATTTT. This chain uses TRBV6-5 with TRBJ2-3; no clear D. The CDR3 runs to 14 residues. Germline V lookup: CDR1 MNHEY, CDR2 SVGAGI. V was cut by 2 bases and J by 0 bases, with 6 bases left in between.

This clonotype has more than one count but fewer than ten. The genes are TRBV6-5 and TRBJ2-1, with D possibly being TRBD2 (6 bases). Trimming took off 11 bases at V and 1 base at J, with 15 bases between the two ends. This CDR3 region has 14 residues. The V gene's germline CDR1 is MNHEY and CDR2 SVGAGI. CDR3 amino acids: CAVRGGDSYNEQFF. The CDR3 DNA reads as TGTGCCGTCCGAGGAGGGGATTCCTACAATGAGCAGTTCTTC.

This clonotype has more than one count but fewer than ten. The chain employs TRBV12-3 or TRBV12-4 and TRBJ1-4, with 7 bases aligning to TRBD1. Trimming took 5 bases from V and 7 from J; bases not matched to a gene: 7. This CDR3 spans 14 amino acids. The chain's CDR3 is CASSQDRVGEKLFF. The CDR3 nucleotides are TGTGCCAGCAGTCAAGACAGGGTGGGTGAAAAACTGTTTTTT.

This rearrangement joins TRBV6-2 or TRBV6-3 to TRBJ2-1, with TRBD1 as a possible D gene (5 bases). Trimming pared 8 bases from V and 14 bases from J, leaving 13 bases between. Germline V gene data show CDR1 as MNHEY and CDR2 as SVGEGT. The CDR3 loop spans 10 amino acids. CDR3 DNA: TGTGCCAGCGGACACTTTGTTGAGTTCTTC. It specifies CASGHFVEFF.

The rearrangement links TRBV27 to TRBJ1-6; TRBD1 is a possible D gene (5 bases). With 6 bases removed from V and 9 bases from J, the gap between germline ends came to 15 bases. CDR3 length: 14 residues. CDR1 MNHEY and CDR2 SMNVEV come from the germline V gene (reference sequence). This CDR3 is CASRPPGPFSPLHF. CDR3 coding DNA: TGTGCCAGCAGACCCCCAGGGCCCTTTTCACCCCTCCACTTT.

This clonotype was seen at least ten times. The chain joins TRBV7-9 to TRBJ2-2; 7 positions match TRBD2. The germline V gene encodes CDR1 SEHNR and CDR2 FQNEAQ (reference sequence). The CDR3 loop spans 16 amino acids. V dropped 0 bases and J dropped 3; count of bases not matched to a gene: 4. The CDR3 DNA is TGTGCCAGCAGCTTAGCTGGGCTAGCGGACACCGGGGAGCTGTTTTTT. Translating gives CASSLAGLADTGELFF.

This clonotype was counted only a few times. The chain has TRBV28 and TRBJ2-1; 8 nucleotides line up with TRBD1. V shed 8 bases and J 7 bases; nucleotides not matched to a gene: 10. This CDR3 has 14 amino acids. CDR1 and CDR2 (germline): MDHEN, SYDVKM. CDR3 region: CASGTWTGSNEQFF. Written as DNA, the CDR3 is TGTGCCAGCGGGACATGGACAGGGAGTAATGAGCAGTTCTTC.

The V gene is TRBV5-1, the J gene TRBJ1-4, with D unresolved. Germline assignment: CDR1 SGHRS and CDR2 YFSETQ. Trimming pared 0 bases from V and 5 bases from J, leaving 8 bases between. The CDR3 totals 14 residues. The CDR3 sequence is CASSLEMGNEKLFF. The CDR3, as DNA: TGCGCCAGCAGCTTGGAAATGGGGAATGAAAAACTGTTTTTT.

The chain recombines TRBV9 with TRBJ2-7; the D call may be TRBD1 or TRBD2 (5 bases each). V was trimmed by 7 bases and J by 0 bases, leaving 20 bases between them. Germline V gene data show CDR1 as SGDLS and CDR2 as YYNGEE. The CDR3 has 16 residues. CDR3 sequence: CASGKRDRDGSYEQYV. In nucleotides, the CDR3 is TGTGCCAGCGGAAAGAGAGATCGGGACGGCTCCTACGAGCAGTACGTC.

Ten or more counts support this clonotype. The CDR3 is CASSLYGGANIQYF. Here the CDR3 DNA reads TGTGCCAGCAGCTTATACGGGGGGGCAAACATTCAGTACTTC. V and J are TRBV7-8 and TRBJ2-4, with 8 nucleotides matching TRBD2. Germline lookup yields CDR1 SGHVS and CDR2 FQNEAQ. CDR3 size: 14 residues. The trim removed 2 bases at V and 6 bases at J, leaving 3 bases unmatched.

This clonotype has just a few counts. The chain recombines TRBV7-9 with TRBJ1-5; the match to TRBD1 covers 7 bases. The length of the CDR3 is 16 residues. The V gene end was trimmed by 0 bases and the J gene end by 6 bases; junction bases not matched to a gene: 8. The germline gives CDR1 SEHNR, CDR2 FQNEAQ (reference sequence). The CDR3: CASSLAPGTATQPQHF. For the CDR3, the DNA is TGTGCCAGCAGCTTAGCCCCTGGGACAGCAACTCAGCCCCAGCATTTT.

CDR3 coding DNA: TGTGCCAGCAGCCTCAACAGTGGCTACGAGCAGTACGTC. This codes for CASSLNSGYEQYV. This chain joins TRBV7-9 and TRBJ2-7; no firm D call. CDR1 and CDR2 (germline): SEHNR, FQNEAQ (reference sequence). The CDR3 consists of 13 residues. V was pared by 5 bases and J by 3 bases, with 11 bases between.

The V call is TRBV12-3 or TRBV12-4, the J call TRBJ2-3; tentative D call: TRBD2 (5 bases). This CDR3 has 16 residues. V lost 4 bases and J 2 bases, leaving 16 bases between the germline ends. The CDR3 here is CASSSGLQVITDTQYF. CDR3 in DNA: TGTGCCAGCAGTTCTGGACTGCAAGTAATCACAGATACGCAGTATTTT.

This clonotype was counted a few times. The genes are TRBV19 and TRBJ1-1, with D perhaps matching TRBD1 (5 bases). The CDR3 loop spans 12 amino acids. In germline, CDR1 is LNHDA, CDR2 SQIVND (reference sequence). Deletions cut 4 bases from V and 11 bases from J, with 14 bases between. The CDR3 loop reads CASSTSGGPAFF. The DNA for the CDR3 is TGTGCCAGTAGTACTTCCGGGGGTCCTGCTTTCTTT.

This clonotype was observed a handful of times. This chain uses TRBV28 with TRBJ1-1; the D gene is possibly TRBD1 (6 bases). The CDR3 is made up of 15 amino acids. The ends were cut back, 5 bases at V and 2 bases at J, with 15 bases in the middle. Germline-derived CDR1 and CDR2 are MDHEN and SYDVKM. For the CDR3, the DNA is TGTGCCAGCAGTCCCGAACAGGGAATCAACACTGAAGCTTTCTTT. Its protein product is CASSPEQGINTEAFF.

The chain links TRBV27 to TRBJ2-3; 7 nucleotides agree with TRBD2. Germline CDR1 is MNHEY and CDR2 is SMNVEV (reference sequence). The CDR3 loop spans 14 amino acids. Trimming removed 4 bases from V and 2 bases from J; junction bases left unmatched: 3. CDR3 in DNA: TGTGCCAGCAGTTGGGAGGGTCCCACAGATACGCAGTATTTT. Residues: CASSWEGPTDTQYF.

This chain connects TRBV27 to TRBJ2-1; D ambiguous. V was trimmed by 0 bases and J by 7 bases, leaving 10 bases between them. CDR3 length equals 14 residues. The germline gives CDR1 MNHEY, CDR2 SMNVEV (reference sequence). CDR3 protein: CASSLSKGWNEQFF. CDR3 nucleotide sequence: TGTGCCAGCAGTTTATCGAAGGGTTGGAATGAGCAGTTCTTC.

A few counts support this clonotype. The rearrangement joins TRBV5-1 to TRBJ2-1, with 13 bases fitting TRBD2. Germline V CDR1 and CDR2: SGHRS, YFSETQ. V lost 0 bases to trimming and J lost 10 bases; unmatched junction nucleotides: 7. This CDR3 has 16 amino acids. The DNA for the CDR3 is TGCGCCAGCAGCTTGGCGGGACTAGCGGGGCCCCCGGAGCAGTTCTTC. Residues: CASSLAGLAGPPEQFF. Complete variable domain (other parts from reference TRBV5-1 and TRBJ2-1): KAGVTQTPRYLIKTRGQQVTLSCSPISGHRSVSWYQQTPGQGLQFLFEYFSETQRNKGNFPGRFSGRQFSNSRSEMNVSTLELGDSALYLCASSLAGLAGPPEQFFGPGTRLTVL.

This clonotype was detected many times. This chain links TRBV7-8 with TRBJ1-5; a weak D match, TRBD1 (6 bases). Trimming left V 1 base short and J 4 bases short, with 20 bases between. CDR3 size: 18 residues. The germline V gene encodes CDR1 SGHVS and CDR2 FQNEAQ. The CDR3 protein is CASSLEFVGGRINQPQHF. The CDR3 DNA reads as TGTGCCAGCAGCTTAGAGTTTGTAGGGGGGCGAATTAATCAGCCCCAGCATTTT.

This clonotype showed up many times. The chain has TRBV12-3 or TRBV12-4 and TRBJ1-5; no clear D. The CDR3 totals 14 residues. Trimming took 3 bases from V and 0 from J, leaving 6 bases between them. The CDR3 loop is CASSFSNSNQPQHF. The CDR3 bases are TGTGCCAGCAGTTTTTCGAATAGCAATCAGCCCCAGCATTTT.

This clonotype was counted only a few times. The chain combines TRBV7-6 with TRBJ2-3; a weak D match, TRBD2 (5 bases). Germline CDR1 reads SGHVS; CDR2 reads FNYEAQ. The CDR3 has 16 residues. Trimming removed 5 bases from V and 2 bases from J, with 17 bases in between. This CDR3 is CASSPRGIGDTDTQYF. The CDR3 DNA reads TGTGCCAGCAGCCCTAGAGGGATCGGGGACACAGATACGCAGTATTTT.

A remark on this clonotype: Possible read error: a much larger clone is one base away. The chain uses TRBV7-6 and TRBJ2-7; D may be TRBD1 (5 bases). The CDR3 covers 15 residues. CDR1 is SGHVS, CDR2 FNYEAQ, per germline. The germline V and J ends were trimmed by 1 base and 5 bases, with 15 bases remaining between them. The CDR3, as DNA: TGTGCCAGCAGCTTAGGCCCAGGGTCCATGGACGAGCAGTACTTC. Encoded protein: CASSLGPGSMDEQYF.

V gene TRBV7-9 combines with J gene TRBJ1-2, with TRBD1 matching 7 bases. The trim removed 5 bases at V and 7 bases at J, leaving 4 bases unmatched. Germline CDR1 SEHNR, CDR2 FQNEAQ (reference sequence). The CDR3 sequence is 12 residues long. CDR3 DNA sequence: TGTGCCAGCAGCAAGGGGGCTCTTGGCTACACCTTC. Residues: CASSKGALGYTF.

This chain uses TRBV6-2 or TRBV6-3 with TRBJ2-1; D is unclear. CDR3 length equals 12 residues. The germline CDR1 and CDR2 sequences are MNHEY and SVGEGT. Trimming took off 1 base at V and 7 bases at J, with 5 bases between the two ends. CDR3 protein: CASSYYNNEQFF. DNA of the CDR3: TGTGCCAGCAGTTACTACAATAATGAGCAGTTCTTC.

The chain links TRBV5-1 to TRBJ2-1; 10 positions agree with TRBD1. Germline CDR1 SGHRS, CDR2 YFSETQ. With 4 bases clipped from V and 2 bases from J, the junction kept 9 bases outside the gene matches. The CDR3 runs 17 residues. The CDR3 region is CASSHGDRGPPYNEQFF. The CDR3 nucleotides read TGCGCCAGCAGCCACGGAGACAGGGGGCCCCCCTACAATGAGCAGTTCTTC.

J is TRBJ1-6 and V is TRBV11-2, with D possibly TRBD1 on 5 matching bases. Trimming took 2 bases from V and 10 from J, leaving 15 bases between them. This CDR3 is built from 15 residues. Germline lookup yields CDR1 SGHAT and CDR2 FQNNGV. DNA of the CDR3: TGTGCCAGCAGCTTATCCGGGGCCCTAGGGTCACCCCTCCACTTT. Translating gives CASSLSGALGSPLHF.

This clonotype was observed a few times. The chain uses TRBV6-2 or TRBV6-3 and TRBJ1-5, with 9 bases matching TRBD1. Germline V gives CDR1 MNHEY, CDR2 SVGEGT. With V trimmed by 0 bases and J by 7 bases, 7 bases remained unmatched. CDR3 size: 16 residues. The CDR3, as DNA: TGTGCCAGCAGTTACTCTTGGACAGGGGTTCGGCAGCCCCAGCATTTT. Its protein is CASSYSWTGVRQPQHF.

This rearrangement joins TRBV7-9 to TRBJ1-1; D unresolved. Germline CDR1 SEHNR, CDR2 FQNEAQ (reference sequence). The V end lost 5 bases, the J end lost 7 bases, and 11 bases lay between the germline ends. CDR3 length equals 12 residues. Written as DNA, the CDR3 is TGTGCCAGCAGCAGCCGGGGAGTTGAAGCTTTCTTT. Encoded protein: CASSSRGVEAFF. Supplemented by reference TRBV7-9 and TRBJ1-1, the full variable domain reads DTGVSQNPRHKITKRGQNVTFRCDPISEHNRLYWYRQTLGQGPEFLTYFQNEAQLEKSRLLSDRFSAERPKGSFSTLEIQRTEQGDSAMYLCASSSRGVEAFFGQGTRLTVV.